This T cell receptor (beta chain) was found in a study of T cell responses to AZD1222 COVID-19 vaccine. Regarding this clone: Its antigen is unknown.

Notes on the study in general: Unmutated variant regions reportedly attract nearly half of all spike-specific TCRs.

Here immunoSEQ multiplex PCR was the method, and the copy in TCRdb shows in-frame clones only, minus some. The top ten clones hold 1.3% of a sample with under 110,000 clones, 90% of them seen once. Deletions cut 0 bases from V and 1 base from J, with 9 bases between. This CDR3 spans 15 amino acids. CDR1 is LGHDT, CDR2 YNNKEL, per germline (reference sequence). This chain joins TRBV3-1 (or the pseudogene TRBV3-2) and TRBJ1-1; tentative D call: TRBD1 (5 bases). The TCR comes from an adult in good health. The sample here was peripheral blood, taken on day 0 of AZD1222 vaccination. The CDR3 loop is CASSQDIGGNTEAFF. Written as DNA, the CDR3 is TGTGCCAGCAGCCAAGATATCGGGGGGAACACTGAAGCTTTCTTT.